This T cell receptor (beta chain) was sequenced during a study of cytomegalovirus exposure and HLA in healthy donors. Study-wide points: Later analysis identified a missense DCLRE1C variant that was linked to TCR beta V- and J-gene trimming. Reportedly, a later analysis found an Asian-associated ancestry cluster had fewer N-insertions than the roughly 700-donor mean.

In the PCR, 60 Vbeta and 13 Jbeta primers were used. Here immunoSEQ multiplex PCR was the method, and the copy in TCRdb shows in-frame clones only, minus some. This table holds about 130,000 clones, about 81% found once. As concerns this clone: The antigen is undetermined.

The CDR3 runs to 16 residues. Germline V lookup: CDR1 ENHRY, CDR2 SYGVKD. The TCR originated in a woman aged 30 to 39 in good health and CMV-seronegative. The genes are TRBV10-3 and TRBJ2-5; 10 bases match TRBD2. The J call may not be correct, given that the DNA end is closer to TRBJ2-7. Specimen: PBMCs. The CDR3 spells CAITSGLAVNSYEQYF. As DNA, the CDR3 is TGTGCCATCACAAGCGGACTAGCGGTTAACTCCTACGAGCAGTACTTC.